This paragraph reports one TCR beta chain. The antigen is unknown. The sample originates from a study of cytomegalovirus exposure and HLA in healthy donors. For the study at large: HLA-typed donors were the source of 83 million or so unique TCRs held in an early data release. General study points: In a later analysis, HLA-associated beta chains showed higher expansion and lower generation probabilities than comparable chains.

The V gene lost 6 bases and the J gene lost 6 bases, with 12 bases spanning the gap. This CDR3 is built from 13 residues. Germline values: CDR1 PRHDT, CDR2 FYEKMQ (reference sequence). The study ran its PCR with 60 Vbeta and 13 Jbeta primers. Produced via immunoSEQ multiplex PCR; TCRdb's table is partial and in-frame only. The repertoire includes tens of thousands of clones, roughly 78% of them detected once, and about 7.3% sits in the top ten. This cohort consisted of healthy bone marrow donors. Source material: PBMCs. This sequence originates from a man aged 25-40 years in good health and CMV-seronegative. The chain employs TRBV13 and TRBJ2-1, with TRBD1 as a possible D gene (6 bases). CDR3 nucleotide sequence: TGTGCCAGCAGTACCGGGACAACCAATGAGCAGTTCTTC. It translates to CASSTGTTNEQFF.